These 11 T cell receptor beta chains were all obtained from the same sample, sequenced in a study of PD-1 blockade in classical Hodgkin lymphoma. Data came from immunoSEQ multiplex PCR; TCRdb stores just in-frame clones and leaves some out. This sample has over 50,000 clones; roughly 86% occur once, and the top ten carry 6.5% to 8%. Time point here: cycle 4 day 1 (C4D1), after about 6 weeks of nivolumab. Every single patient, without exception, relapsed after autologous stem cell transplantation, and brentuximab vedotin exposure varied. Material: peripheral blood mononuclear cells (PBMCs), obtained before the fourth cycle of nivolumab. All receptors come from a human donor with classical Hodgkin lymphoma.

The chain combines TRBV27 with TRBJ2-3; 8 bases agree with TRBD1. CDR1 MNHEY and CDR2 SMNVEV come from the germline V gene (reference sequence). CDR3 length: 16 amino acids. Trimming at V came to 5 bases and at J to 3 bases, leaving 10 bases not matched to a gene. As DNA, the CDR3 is TGTGCCAGCAGTAGGACAGGGCTAGCTAAGACAGATACGCAGTATTTT. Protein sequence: CASSRTGLAKTDTQYF.

CDR3 in DNA: TGTGCCAGCAGCTTGAGGGCGGTACGTCCGAACACCGGGGAGCTGTTTTTT. It codes for CASSLRAVRPNTGELFF. This chain uses TRBV7-2 with TRBJ2-2, with a tentative D call TRBD2 (5 bases). Germline V gene data show CDR1 as SGHTA and CDR2 as FQGNSA. CDR3 length equals 17 residues. V lost 3 bases, J lost 0 bases, and 14 bases lay in between.

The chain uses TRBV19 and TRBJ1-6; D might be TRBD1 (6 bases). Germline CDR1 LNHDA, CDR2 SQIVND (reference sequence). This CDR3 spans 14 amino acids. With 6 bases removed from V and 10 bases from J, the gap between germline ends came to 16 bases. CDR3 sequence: CASSPDRLGSPLHF. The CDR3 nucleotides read TGTGCCAGTAGCCCCGACAGGTTGGGGTCACCCCTCCACTTT.

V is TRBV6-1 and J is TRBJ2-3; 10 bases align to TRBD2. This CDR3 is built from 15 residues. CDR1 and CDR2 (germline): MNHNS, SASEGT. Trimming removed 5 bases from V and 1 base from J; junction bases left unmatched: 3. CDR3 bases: TGTGCCAGCAGTCCAGGACTAGCGGGCACAGATACGCAGTATTTT. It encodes CASSPGLAGTDTQYF.

CDR3 sequence: CASSLGQRSSEQYF. The CDR3 DNA sequence: TGTGCCAGCAGCTTAGGACAGCGGAGCTCCGAGCAGTACTTC. The chain recombines TRBV7-8 with TRBJ2-7, with D possibly being TRBD1 or TRBD2 (5 bases each). The CDR3 spans 14 residues. Trimming pared 1 base from V and 6 bases from J, leaving 13 bases between. The V gene's germline CDR1 is SGHVS and CDR2 FQNEAQ. The full variable domain, rest sourced from reference TRBV7-8 and TRBJ2-7, is GAGVSQSPRYKVAKRGQDVALRCDPISGHVSLFWYQQALGQGPEFLTYFQNEAQLDKSGLPSDRFFAERPEGSVSTLKIQRTQQEDSAVYLCASSLGQRSSEQYFGPGTRLTVT.

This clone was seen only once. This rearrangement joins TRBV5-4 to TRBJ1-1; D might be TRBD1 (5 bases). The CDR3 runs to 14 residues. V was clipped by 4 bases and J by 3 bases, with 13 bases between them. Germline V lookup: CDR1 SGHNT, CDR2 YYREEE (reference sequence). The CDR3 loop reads CASSGKGSYTEAFF. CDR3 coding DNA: TGTGCCAGCAGCGGTAAGGGGTCCTACACTGAAGCTTTCTTT.

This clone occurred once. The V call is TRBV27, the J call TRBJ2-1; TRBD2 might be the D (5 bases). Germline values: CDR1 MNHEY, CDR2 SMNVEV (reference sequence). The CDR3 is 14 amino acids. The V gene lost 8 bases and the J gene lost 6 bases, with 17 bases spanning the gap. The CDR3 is CASGAGLGVNEQFF. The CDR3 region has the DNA TGTGCCAGCGGCGCGGGTCTAGGTGTCAATGAGCAGTTCTTC.

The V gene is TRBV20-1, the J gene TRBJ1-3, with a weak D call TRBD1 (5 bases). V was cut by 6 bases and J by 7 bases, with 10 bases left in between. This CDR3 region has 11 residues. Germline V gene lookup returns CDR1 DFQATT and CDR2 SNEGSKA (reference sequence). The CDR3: CSAGTRNTIYF. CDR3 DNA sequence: TGCAGTGCCGGGACGCGCAACACCATATATTTT.

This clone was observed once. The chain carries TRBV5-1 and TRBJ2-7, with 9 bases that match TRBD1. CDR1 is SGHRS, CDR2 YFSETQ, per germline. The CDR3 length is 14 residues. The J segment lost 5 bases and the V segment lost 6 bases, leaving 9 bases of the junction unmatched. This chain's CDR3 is CASTSGTGPNEQYF. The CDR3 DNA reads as TGCGCCAGCACCTCCGGGACAGGGCCAAACGAGCAGTACTTC.

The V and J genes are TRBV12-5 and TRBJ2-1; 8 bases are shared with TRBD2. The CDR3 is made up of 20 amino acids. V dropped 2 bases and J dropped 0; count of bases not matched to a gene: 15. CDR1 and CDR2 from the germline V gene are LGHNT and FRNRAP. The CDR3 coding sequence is TGTGCTAGTGGTTTGTCCCCAGGACTAGCCGGAATAAGCTCCTACAATGAGCAGTTCTTC. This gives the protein CASGLSPGLAGISSYNEQFF. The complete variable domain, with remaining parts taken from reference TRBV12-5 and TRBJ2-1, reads DARVTQTPRHKVTEMGQEVTMRCQPILGHNTVFWYRQTMMQGLELLAYFRNRAPLDDSGMPKDRFSAEMPDATLATLKIQPSEPRDSAVYFCASGLSPGLAGISSYNEQFFGPGTRLTVL.

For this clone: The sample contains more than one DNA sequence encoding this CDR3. The CDR3 sequence: CASSRANEQFF. CDR3 in DNA: TGCGCCAGCAGCCGCGCCAATGAGCAGTTCTTC. J is TRBJ2-1 and V is TRBV4-3, with D unclear. Germline CDR1 reads LGHNA; CDR2 reads YSLEER. V was cut by 4 bases and J by 6 bases, with 4 bases left in between. The CDR3 length is 11 residues.